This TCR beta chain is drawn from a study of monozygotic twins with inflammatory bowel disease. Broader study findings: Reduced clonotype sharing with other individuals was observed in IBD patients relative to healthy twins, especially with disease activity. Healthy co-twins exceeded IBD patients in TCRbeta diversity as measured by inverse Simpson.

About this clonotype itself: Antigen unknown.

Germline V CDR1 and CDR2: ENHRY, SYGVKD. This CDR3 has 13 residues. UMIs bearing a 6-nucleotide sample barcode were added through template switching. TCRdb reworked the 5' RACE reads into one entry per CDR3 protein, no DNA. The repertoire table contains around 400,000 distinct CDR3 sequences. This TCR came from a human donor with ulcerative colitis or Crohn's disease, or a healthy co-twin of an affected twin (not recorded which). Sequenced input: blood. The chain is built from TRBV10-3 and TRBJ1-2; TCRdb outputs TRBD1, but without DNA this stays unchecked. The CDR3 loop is CAGARQVDYGYTF.